The next 10 T cell receptor beta chains were all read from a single sample in a study of T cell responses to AZD1222 COVID-19 vaccine listed by TCRdb under 2021. The time point label for this specimen denotes: baseline before first vaccination. Explained via the paper, the treatment or condition label denotes: meningococcal conjugate vaccine given as trial control. Receptor amplification or capture employed the immunoSEQ multiplex PCR assay. TCRdb took over this immuneACCESS table, retaining in-frame rearrangements with V and J assigned. Such tables are incomplete; in checked studies, under half of the missing clones stem from an unresolved V gene, and the remainder is unexplained. In all, the sample holds some 150,000 clones, and about 90% of those were seen once. Roughly 4.5% of the sample goes to the ten largest clones. The specimen was peripheral blood, collected on day 0 of MenACWY control vaccination. The receptors come from an adult in good health.

The chain combines TRBV30 with TRBJ1-6; D gene uncertain. This CDR3 has 13 residues. Germline loops: CDR1 GTSNPN, CDR2 SVGIG (reference sequence). The germline V and J ends were trimmed by 2 bases and 10 bases, with 12 bases remaining between them. CDR3 DNA: TGTGCCTGGAGTACGGCCTGGTTATCACCCCTCCACTTT. This sequence encodes CAWSTAWLSPLHF.

The chain carries TRBV7-2 and TRBJ2-3; TRBD2 matches 10 bases. The CDR3 consists of 15 residues. J was trimmed by 0 bases and V by 5 bases; bases with no gene match: 2. In germline, CDR1 is SGHTA, CDR2 FQGNSA. This CDR3 is CASSPGLASTDTQYF. CDR3 nucleotides: TGTGCCAGCAGCCCGGGACTAGCGAGCACAGATACGCAGTATTTT.

V gene TRBV5-1 combines with J gene TRBJ2-7, with D possibly TRBD2 on 5 matching bases. The CDR3 is 18 residues long. The V gene's germline CDR1 is SGHRS and CDR2 YFSETQ. Trimming removed 3 bases from V and 0 bases from J, with 22 bases in between. The CDR3 spells CASSWLPSGGRASYEQYF. The CDR3 bases are TGCGCCAGCAGCTGGCTCCCTAGTGGTGGGAGAGCCTCCTACGAGCAGTACTTC.

This sequence joins TRBV3-1 (or the pseudogene TRBV3-2) and TRBJ1-5, with TRBD1 matching 7 bases. V was clipped by 6 bases and J by 1 base; unmatched bases: 6. This CDR3 is built from 15 residues. The germline CDR1 and CDR2 sequences are LGHDT and YNNKEL (reference sequence). The CDR3 loop is CASSTGTDSNQPQHF. DNA for the CDR3: TGTGCCAGCAGTACTGGGACAGACAGCAATCAGCCCCAGCATTTT.

The chain joins TRBV19 to TRBJ2-1, with D uncertain. The CDR3 totals 13 residues. V dropped 1 base and J dropped 5 bases, with 6 bases sitting between them. The germline CDR1 and CDR2 sequences are LNHDA and SQIVND (reference sequence). CDR3 nucleotide sequence: TGTGCCAGTAGTATAGGGCTAGACAATGAGCAGTTCTTC. Amino acid sequence: CASSIGLDNEQFF.

The chain joins TRBV19 to TRBJ1-5; TRBD1 agrees at 7 bases. The CDR3 length is 16 residues. V dropped 5 bases and J dropped 6; count of bases not matched to a gene: 13. Germline V gives CDR1 LNHDA, CDR2 SQIVND (reference sequence). The CDR3 loop is CASSAFTGVLGQPQHF. CDR3 bases: TGTGCCAGTAGTGCTTTCACAGGGGTGTTGGGTCAGCCCCAGCATTTT. Complete variable domain (other parts from reference TRBV19 and TRBJ1-5): DGGITQSPKYLFRKEGQNVTLSCEQNLNHDAMYWYRQDPGQGLRLIYYSQIVNDFQKGDIAEGYSVSREKKESFPLTVTSAQKNPTAFYLCASSAFTGVLGQPQHFGDGTRLSIL.

The chain has TRBV19 and TRBJ1-3, with unresolved D. V was trimmed by 2 bases and J by 0 bases, leaving 11 bases between them. The germline CDR1 and CDR2 sequences are LNHDA and SQIVND (reference sequence). The CDR3 sequence is 16 residues long. The chain's CDR3 is CASSIFGQFSGNTIYF. CDR3 nucleotides: TGTGCCAGTAGTATATTCGGTCAATTCTCTGGAAACACCATATATTTT.

The CDR3: CASSGGSPTRSYTF. As DNA, the CDR3 is TGTGCCAGCAGCGGAGGGTCTCCAACTAGAAGCTACACCTTC. The chain carries TRBV9 and TRBJ1-2; D is undetermined. From germline, CDR1 is SGDLS and CDR2 YYNGEE. The V and J ends lost 3 bases and 9 bases respectively, with 18 bases between them. This CDR3 is built from 14 residues.

This chain joins TRBV27 and TRBJ2-7; no definite D call. The CDR3 has 11 amino acids. The germline V gene encodes CDR1 MNHEY and CDR2 SMNVEV (reference sequence). Trimming left V 4 bases short and J 9 bases short, with 10 bases between. Written as DNA, the CDR3 is TGTGCCAGCAGTTCCTACTTAGGGCAGTACTTC. This codes for CASSSYLGQYF.

The chain carries TRBV24-1 and TRBJ2-1; D remains ambiguous. This CDR3 contains 13 residues. Germline V CDR1 and CDR2: KGHDR, SFDVKD. The germline V and J ends were trimmed by 11 bases and 9 bases, with 19 bases remaining between them. In nucleotides, the CDR3 is TGTGCCAACCCCCTCCTCTCAGCTTGTGAGCAGTTCTTC. Its protein product is CANPLLSACEQFF.